The 10 T cell receptor beta chains below all came from one sample that was sequenced in a study of CD8+CD57+ T cells in acquired aplastic anemia. It was genomic DNA that served as the template for profiling TCR beta VDJ and CDR3. TCRdb re-called the reads with MiXCR, one entry per CDR3 protein. The sample consists of around 190,000 distinct CDR3 sequences, 50% to 55% of them appearing once. Sequencing was performed on sorted CD4+, CD8+, or CD8+CD57+ T cells (not recorded which) from PBMCs. The source of these receptors is a human donor in good health, serving as a control.

This clonotype was picked up many times. The rearrangement joins TRBV12-3 or TRBV12-4 to TRBJ2-7; D is unresolved. The V and J ends lost 7 bases and 3 bases respectively, with 13 bases between them. The CDR3 sequence is 13 residues long. The CDR3 region is CASTPGSGYEQYF. In nucleotides, the CDR3 is TGTGCCAGCACCCCCGGCTCGGGCTACGAGCAGTACTTC.

V gene TRBV9 combines with J gene TRBJ2-7; TRBD1 matches at 9 bases. V trimming: 2 bases; J trimming: 4 bases; junction bases outside the gene matches: 10. The CDR3 is 16 residues long. Germline V gives CDR1 SGDLS, CDR2 YYNGEE. CDR3 nucleotides: TGTGCCAGCAGCGTCGGCGGACAGGGGTTGTCGTACGAGCAGTACTTC. This encodes CASSVGGQGLSYEQYF. Together with reference TRBV9 and TRBJ2-7, the CDR3 gives the full variable domain: DSGVTQTPKHLITATGQRVTLRCSPRSGDLSVYWYQQSLDQGLQFLIQYYNGEERAKGNILERFSAQQFPDLHSELNLSSLELGDSALYFCASSVGGQGLSYEQYFGPGTRLTVT.

At least ten counts were recorded for this clonotype. The V and J genes are TRBV6-6 and TRBJ1-6; perhaps TRBD1 as D (5 bases). The germline CDR1 and CDR2 sequences are MNHNY and SVGAGI (reference sequence). This CDR3 region has 16 residues. Trimming took 6 bases from V and 2 from J, leaving 14 bases between them. The CDR3, as DNA: TGTGCCAGCAGGCTTGGTCTGGGGGCCTATAATTCACCCCTCCACTTT. It codes for CASRLGLGAYNSPLHF.

The rearrangement uses TRBV25-1 and TRBJ2-2, with 7 bases matching TRBD1. V shed 5 bases and J 7 bases; nucleotides not matched to a gene: 4. The germline CDR1 and CDR2 sequences are MGHDK and SYGVNS. The CDR3 is made up of 13 amino acids. The CDR3: CASSNRGNGELFF. CDR3 DNA sequence: TGTGCCAGCAGTAACAGGGGTAACGGGGAGCTGTTTTTT.

This clonotype was found many times. V gene TRBV5-5 combines with J gene TRBJ1-3; the D is unclear. This CDR3 contains 14 residues. Trimming pared 0 bases from V and 4 bases from J, leaving 8 bases between. Germline V gene sequence: CDR1 SGHKS, CDR2 YYEKEE (reference sequence). The CDR3 region is CASSLAAAGNTIYF. The CDR3 coding sequence is TGTGCCAGCAGCTTGGCAGCCGCCGGAAACACCATATATTTT.

This clonotype was seen ten or more times. The chain recombines TRBV19 with TRBJ1-2; D ambiguous. CDR3 length: 14 amino acids. Per germline, CDR1 LNHDA and CDR2 SQIVND (reference sequence). Trimming removed 4 bases at V and 4 bases at J, with 13 bases between. CDR3 amino acids: CASSTPAGFYGYTF. The CDR3 DNA is TGTGCCAGTAGTACCCCCGCGGGGTTCTATGGCTACACCTTC.

About this clonotype itself: This likely comes from a read error, as the CDR3 has no conserved phenylalanine or tryptophan at its end. The limits of the CDR3 on the DNA are not certain, so only TCRdb's listed CDR3 is given. V is TRBV7-2 and J is TRBJ1-1; the table's D gene call, TRBD1, was not cross checked with the DNA. The CDR3 is 15 residues long, counting both termini. The germline V gene encodes CDR1 SGHTA and CDR2 FQGNSA. This CDR3 reads CASSLVGQTNTEALL.

V gene TRBV5-1 combines with J gene TRBJ1-1; TRBD1 matches 9 bases. The CDR3 has 14 residues. Germline V CDR1 and CDR2: SGHRS, YFSETQ. V lost 5 bases and J lost 4; bases outside the gene matches: 6. The CDR3 region has the DNA TGCGCCAGCAGTATACAGGGGGCGCTCACTGAAGCTTTCTTT. As protein: CASSIQGALTEAFF.

V is TRBV7-3 and J is TRBJ2-5; 13 nucleotides agree with TRBD2. The CDR3 extends over 18 amino acids. Germline V gene lookup returns CDR1 SGHTA and CDR2 FQGTGA. The V segment lost 1 base and the J segment 2 bases; nucleotides outside the gene matches: 7. The CDR3 loop reads CASSLNPMTSGGQETQYF. The DNA of the CDR3 is TGTGCCAGCAGCTTAAACCCCATGACTAGCGGGGGGCAAGAGACCCAGTACTTC.

This chain connects TRBV6-2 or TRBV6-3 to TRBJ2-2; D might be TRBD1 (6 bases). Germline assignment: CDR1 MNHEY and CDR2 SVGEGT. V was trimmed by 2 bases and J by 1 base, leaving 11 bases between them. The CDR3 extends over 16 amino acids. The chain's CDR3 is CASSYPRGGNTGELFF. CDR3 DNA: TGTGCCAGCAGTTACCCTAGAGGGGGGAACACCGGGGAGCTGTTTTTT.